These 21 T cell receptor beta chains originate from one sample sequenced in a study of cytomegalovirus exposure and HLA in healthy donors. Primers: 60 Vbeta forward and 13 Jbeta reverse. Assay used: immunoSEQ multiplex PCR; TCRdb lists only in-frame clones, some missing. The sample carries 150,000 to 200,000 clones, around 83% recorded once. Sequenced: PBMCs. The receptors originated from a girl between 2 and 10 years old in good health and CMV-seropositive.

The chain is built from TRBV2 and TRBJ2-6; 7 bases fit TRBD1. Germline V CDR1 and CDR2: SNHLY, FYNNEI. This CDR3 contains 14 residues. The ends lost 9 bases at V and 4 bases at J; junction bases unmatched: 6. CDR3 DNA: TGTGCCAGTTTTAGGGGGCGCGGGGCCAACGTCCTGACTTTC. This translates into CASFRGRGANVLTF.

The CDR3 here is CASSLDRTGPSYEQYF. In DNA, the CDR3 is TGCGCCAGCAGCTTGGACCGGACAGGGCCCTCCTACGAGCAGTACTTC. The rearrangement joins TRBV5-1 to TRBJ2-7; 8 bases align to TRBD1. The germline CDR1 and CDR2 sequences are SGHRS and YFSETQ. V gave up 0 bases and J gave up 0 bases; unmatched junction bases: 5. The CDR3 sequence is 16 residues long.

This rearrangement joins TRBV9 to TRBJ2-7; D gene ambiguous. V dropped 4 bases and J dropped 0 bases, with 8 bases sitting between them. The CDR3 loop spans 13 amino acids. Germline values: CDR1 SGDLS, CDR2 YYNGEE. CDR3 DNA: TGTGCCAGCAGCTTGGGCAACTCCTACGAGCAGTACTTC. This encodes CASSLGNSYEQYF.

V usage is TRBV6-4 and J usage is TRBJ1-2, with D hard to call. The CDR3 consists of 15 residues. Germline-derived CDR1 and CDR2 are MRHNA and SNTAGT. The germline V and J ends were trimmed by 3 bases and 4 bases, with 15 bases remaining between them. The CDR3 here is CASSEAPGSSYGYTF. CDR3 in DNA: TGTGCCAGCAGTGAGGCGCCGGGGTCGAGCTATGGCTACACCTTC.

This sequence joins TRBV6-4 and TRBJ2-5, with 8 nucleotides matching TRBD2. From germline, CDR1 is MRHNA and CDR2 SNTAGT. The V gene end was trimmed by 7 bases and the J gene end by 2 bases; junction bases not matched to a gene: 6. This CDR3 spans 14 amino acids. CDR3 DNA sequence: TGTGCCAGCATCATAGCGGGGTTACAAGAGACCCAGTACTTC. It translates to CASIIAGLQETQYF.

The CDR3 loop is CAWSNRDRSNQPQHF. In nucleotides, the CDR3 is TGTGCCTGGAGTAACCGGGACAGAAGCAATCAGCCCCAGCATTTT. The chain uses TRBV30 and TRBJ1-5; 7 nucleotides match TRBD1. The J segment lost 1 base and the V segment lost 2 bases, leaving 5 bases of the junction unmatched. Looked up from germline, CDR1 is GTSNPN and CDR2 is SVGIG (reference sequence). The CDR3 sequence is 15 residues long.

The genes are TRBV18 and TRBJ2-1; 12 bases fit TRBD2. Germline CDR1 and CDR2: KGHSH and LQKENI. The CDR3 is 17 residues long. V was clipped by 3 bases and J by 4 bases; unmatched bases: 7. CDR3 DNA sequence: TGTGCCAGCTCACCCCTACCTGGACTAGCGGGGTACAATGAGCAGTTCTTC. This encodes CASSPLPGLAGYNEQFF.

This clone was counted once. The chain carries TRBV30 and TRBJ2-1, with 14 bases matching TRBD2. The CDR3 contains 14 residues. From germline, CDR1 is GTSNPN and CDR2 SVGIG (reference sequence). The V segment lost 5 bases and the J segment 9 bases; nucleotides outside the gene matches: 6. CDR3 in DNA: TGTGCCTGGGGGACGGGACTAGCGGGAGTTGAGCAGTTCTTC. Translated: CAWGTGLAGVEQFF. Together with reference TRBV30 and TRBJ2-1, the CDR3 gives the full variable domain: SQTIHQWPATLVQPVGSPLSLECTVEGTSNPNLYWYRQAAGRGLQLLFYSVGIGQISSEVPQNLSASRPQDRQFILSSKKLLLSDSGFYLCAWGTGLAGVEQFFGPGTRLTVL.

This clone was observed a handful of times. This chain links TRBV6-5 with TRBJ1-1; D is unresolved. V lost 0 bases and J lost 1, with 9 bases in between. Germline CDR1 reads MNHEY; CDR2 reads SVGAGI. The CDR3 runs 15 residues. CDR3 amino acids: CASSYSPYENTEAFF. Here the CDR3 DNA reads TGTGCCAGCAGTTACTCCCCCTATGAGAACACTGAAGCTTTCTTT.

A note on this clone: The sample contains more than one DNA sequence encoding this CDR3. This chain links TRBV28 with TRBJ2-7, with D unresolved. Germline loops: CDR1 MDHEN, CDR2 SYDVKM. The V end lost 6 bases, the J end lost 4 bases, and 4 bases lay between the germline ends. The CDR3 consists of 10 residues. CDR3 sequence: CASSRYEQYF. CDR3 nucleotides: TGTGCCAGCAGCCGTTACGAGCAGTACTTC.

V is TRBV27 and J is TRBJ2-1; D gene unclear. The ends were cut back, 5 bases at V and 3 bases at J, with 5 bases in the middle. The CDR3 is 12 residues long. Germline values: CDR1 MNHEY, CDR2 SMNVEV (reference sequence). The CDR3 loop reads CASSTDYNEQFF. CDR3 coding DNA: TGTGCCAGCAGTACAGACTACAATGAGCAGTTCTTC.

The chain recombines TRBV30 with TRBJ1-1; 8 positions agree with TRBD1. Germline V lookup: CDR1 GTSNPN, CDR2 SVGIG (reference sequence). CDR3 length: 13 amino acids. The V gene end was trimmed by 2 bases and the J gene end by 5 bases; junction bases not matched to a gene: 4. CDR3 protein: CAWSLDRGTEAFF. CDR3 in DNA: TGTGCCTGGAGTCTTGACAGGGGAACTGAAGCTTTCTTT.

This chain uses TRBV9 with TRBJ1-3; D unclear. CDR3 size: 14 residues. Germline V gene sequence: CDR1 SGDLS, CDR2 YYNGEE. V lost 3 bases, J lost 2 bases, and 9 bases lay in between. The DNA of the CDR3 is TGTGCCAGCAGCGGTGTGAGTCCTGGAAACACCATATATTTT. It specifies CASSGVSPGNTIYF.

The chain uses TRBV4-1 and TRBJ1-5; TRBD1 aligns across 9 bases. Losses at the gene ends were 4 bases for V and 6 bases for J; bases not matched to a gene: 4. The CDR3 runs to 14 residues. Looked up from germline, CDR1 is MGHRA and CDR2 is YSYEKL. The CDR3 DNA sequence: TGCGCCAGCAGCCTTACAGGGGGCTCTCAGCCCCAGCATTTT. Encoded protein: CASSLTGGSQPQHF.

The genes are TRBV5-4 and TRBJ2-1; D perhaps matches TRBD2 (5 bases). V was clipped by 0 bases and J by 6 bases, with 13 bases between them. The CDR3 consists of 15 residues. Germline CDR1 and CDR2: SGHNT and YYREEE (reference sequence). CDR3 DNA: TGTGCCAGCAGCTTGGAGTGGGAGAGTCCCAATGAGCAGTTCTTC. The encoded protein is CASSLEWESPNEQFF.

V usage is TRBV4-1 and J usage is TRBJ1-1; a possible D gene is TRBD1 (6 bases). From germline, CDR1 is MGHRA and CDR2 YSYEKL. With 5 bases removed from V and 4 bases from J, the gap between germline ends came to 17 bases. CDR3 length equals 15 residues. CDR3 sequence reads: CASSIRTEGATEAFF. In DNA, the CDR3 is TGCGCCAGCAGCATCCGGACAGAAGGGGCCACTGAAGCTTTCTTT.

This CDR3 reads CASSLLAGKYNEQFF. CDR3 nucleotides: TGTGCCAGCAGCCTGCTAGCGGGAAAGTACAATGAGCAGTTCTTC. This rearrangement joins TRBV6-1 to TRBJ2-1; TRBD2 agrees at 9 bases. The J segment lost 4 bases and the V segment lost 6 bases, leaving 7 bases of the junction unmatched. Germline CDR1 reads MNHNS; CDR2 reads SASEGT. CDR3 length: 15 amino acids.

This clone was seen once. In nucleotides, the CDR3 is TGTGCCAGCAGCCAATCCGGGAGCCGCCCAGAGACCCAGTACTTC. This translates into CASSQSGSRPETQYF. V and J are TRBV16 and TRBJ2-5; a possible D gene is TRBD2 (6 bases). Germline-derived CDR1 and CDR2 are KGHSY and FQNENV. This CDR3 is 15 amino acids long. V shed 0 bases and J shed 4 bases, with 12 bases lying between them.

This clone was counted a few times. V and J are TRBV4-1 and TRBJ1-5; 8 nucleotides match TRBD1. The trim removed 2 bases at V and 2 bases at J, leaving 5 bases unmatched. CDR1 is MGHRA, CDR2 YSYEKL, per germline. The CDR3 is made up of 16 amino acids. CDR3 sequence: CASSQPTGGGNQPQHF. In nucleotides, the CDR3 is TGCGCCAGCAGCCAACCCACAGGGGGGGGCAATCAGCCCCAGCATTTT.

V gene TRBV30 combines with J gene TRBJ1-1; no definite D call. Trimming pared 3 bases from V and 4 bases from J, leaving 9 bases between. Germline-derived CDR1 and CDR2 are GTSNPN and SVGIG (reference sequence). The CDR3 covers 12 residues. CDR3 DNA: TGTGCCTGGAGGCCCGGAGCCACTGAAGCTTTCTTT. Residues: CAWRPGATEAFF.

This clone appeared a single time. V is TRBV7-9 and J is TRBJ2-5; D remains ambiguous. The V gene lost 6 bases and the J gene lost 7 bases, with 9 bases spanning the gap. Germline V lookup: CDR1 SEHNR, CDR2 FQNEAQ (reference sequence). The CDR3 has 11 amino acids. CDR3 protein: CASRALVTQYF. DNA for the CDR3: TGTGCCAGCAGGGCCCTGGTGACCCAGTACTTC.